Listed below are T cell receptor beta chains from one sample, sequenced in a study of tumor-infiltrating lymphocytes in primary liver carcinoma. TCRdb re-derived calls from the multiplex PCR reads in MiXCR, one entry per CDR3 protein. The data show approximately 30,000 distinct CDR3 sequences, less than 80% seen once. Input material: liver tumor tissue from sampling region 5. The source is a man between 35 and 55 years old with primary liver carcinoma and hepatitis B virus infection. CDR3s include the opening cysteine and the closing phenylalanine or tryptophan. D genes are given only for firm matches. Size is stated for part of the rows, as once, few or many counts, or as a class when the clone is expanded.

J: TRBJ2-2; length: 12; D: -; size: many; V: TRBV5-4; CDR3: CASSLWTGELFF; DNA: TGTGCCAGCAGCTTATGGACGGGGGAGCTGTTTTTT
J: TRBJ2-7; length: 14; D: -; size: -; V: TRBV6-6; CDR3: CATSDSGRVYEHYF; DNA: TGTGCCACCAGTGATTCAGGCAGGGTCTACGAGCATTACTTC
J: TRBJ2-2; length: 13; D: -; size: -; V: TRBV11-2; CDR3: CAISLTDTGELLF; DNA: TGTGCCATCAGCTTGACGGATACCGGGGAGCTGCTTTTT
J: TRBJ2-7; length: 11; D: -; size: -; V: TRBV30; CDR3: CAWNRDYEQYF; DNA: TGTGCCTGGAATCGGGACTACGAGCAGTACTTC
J: TRBJ2-1; length: 17; D: -; size: once; V: TRBV24-1; CDR3: CATSNRDISSSYNEQFF; DNA: TGTGCCACCAGTAATAGGGACATATCCAGCTCCTACAATGAGCAGTTCTTC
J: TRBJ2-1; length: 16; D: TRBD2; size: -; V: TRBV5-1; CDR3: CASSPLAGVFYNEQFF; DNA: TGCGCCAGCAGCCCTCTAGCGGGAGTCTTCTACAATGAGCAGTTCTTC
J: TRBJ1-1; length: 17; D: TRBD1; size: -; V: TRBV4-2; CDR3: CVSSQEYGQGFWTRAFF; DNA: TGTGTCAGCAGCCAAGAGTACGGACAGGGTTTTTGGACTCGAGCTTTCTTT
J: TRBJ2-2; length: 13; D: -; size: -; V: TRBV11-2; CDR3: CTSSLTDAGGLFF; DNA: TGTACCAGCAGCTTGACGGACGCCGGGGGGCTGTTTTTT
J: TRBJ1-4; length: 14; D: TRBD1; size: -; V: TRBV30; CDR3: CAWRKGQGDEKLFF; DNA: TGTGCCTGGAGAAAGGGCCAGGGGGACGAAAAACTGTTTTTT
J: TRBJ1-4; length: 16; D: -; size: -; V: TRBV11-2; CDR3: CANGMTPGGTNEKLFF; DNA: TGTGCCAACGGCATGACTCCAGGAGGAACAAATGAAAAATTGTTTTTT
J: TRBJ2-5; length: 16; D: -; size: -; V: TRBV6-1; CDR3: CASSELRYKGRETQYF; DNA: TGTGCCAGCAGTGAATTGCGGTACAAGGGGCGAGAGACCCAGTACTTC
J: TRBJ2-3; length: 12; D: -; size: -; V: TRBV10-2; CDR3: CANSDGDQPQYF; DNA: TGCGCCAACAGTGATGGGGACCAGCCCCAGTATTTT
J: TRBJ2-2; length: 15; D: -; size: -; V: TRBV25-1; CDR3: CASSWLHGGTGELFF; DNA: TGTGCCAGCAGTTGGCTACACGGAGGGACCGGGGAGCTGTTTTTT
J: TRBJ1-4; length: 16; D: -; size: -; V: TRBV11-2; CDR3: CASSPGIAPTNEKLFF; DNA: TGTGCCAGCAGCCCCGGCATAGCTCCAACTAATGAAAAACTGTTTTTT
J: TRBJ2-2; length: 15; D: -; size: once; V: TRBV11-2; CDR3: CASSSRRSAPGKLFF; DNA: TGTGCCAGCAGCTCTAGAAGGAGTGCCCCCGGGAAGCTGTTTTTT
J: TRBJ2-1; length: 12; D: TRBD2; size: -; V: TRBV29-1; CDR3: CSVRLAGYEQLF; DNA: TGCAGCGTCCGACTAGCGGGATATGAGCAACTCTTC
J: TRBJ2-2; length: 14; D: -; size: -; V: TRBV29-1; CDR3: CSVVFQETTRELLF; DNA: TGCAGCGTTGTATTTCAGGAGACCACCAGGGAGCTGCTTTTT
J: TRBJ2-1; length: 14; D: -; size: -; V: TRBV7-9; CDR3: CASSVRQDHNEQFF; DNA: TGTGCCAGCAGCGTGAGACAGGACCACAATGAGCAGTTCTTC
J: TRBJ2-2; length: 14; D: TRBD1; size: medium-sized; V: TRBV29-1; CDR3: CSVERQGRGGELFF; DNA: TGCAGCGTTGAGAGACAGGGACGGGGCGGGGAGCTGTTTTTT
J: TRBJ2-2; length: 15; D: -; size: once; V: TRBV11-2; CDR3: CASGFKQSNTGELFF; DNA: TGTGCCAGTGGCTTTAAGCAATCGAACACCGGGGAGCTGTTTTTT
J: TRBJ2-7; length: 15; D: -; size: -; V: TRBV11-2; CDR3: CVSSLLGVEGFEQYF; DNA: TGTGTCAGTAGCTTATTGGGGGTAGAGGGTTTCGAGCAGTACTTC
J: TRBJ1-6; length: 13; D: -; size: -; V: TRBV9; CDR3: CASSPGTRTPLHF; DNA: TGTGCCAGCAGCCCGGGGACCCGGACACCCCTCCACTTT
J: TRBJ1-1; length: 16; D: TRBD1; size: -; V: TRBV6-2/TRBV6-3; CDR3: CASSYGPDRDNTEAFF; DNA: TGTGCCAGCAGTTACGGACCTGACAGGGATAACACTGAAGCTTTCTTT
J: TRBJ2-6; length: 14; D: -; size: -; V: TRBV6-5; CDR3: CASSGVSGANALTF; DNA: TGTGCCAGTAGTGGAGTCTCTGGGGCCAACGCCCTGACTTTC
J: TRBJ2-7; length: 15; D: -; size: -; V: TRBV4-3; CDR3: CSSSQDRETPYDQYF; DNA: TGCTCCAGCAGCCAAGATCGGGAGACTCCCTATGATCAGTACTTC
J: TRBJ1-5; length: 13; D: -; size: once; V: TRBV28; CDR3: CAISTGPRQHQHF; DNA: TGTGCCATCTCCACAGGGCCCCGTCAACACCAGCATTTT
J: TRBJ2-2; length: 14; D: -; size: -; V: TRBV29-1; CDR3: CSVVFDETTGELFF; DNA: TGCAGCGTTGTATTTGATGAGACCACCGGGGAGCTGTTTTTT
J: TRBJ2-7; length: 16; D: TRBD1; size: once; V: TRBV11-2; CDR3: CASSFIQGALHNMQYF; DNA: TGTGCCAGCAGCTTCATACAGGGGGCCTTACATAACATGCAGTACTTC
J: TRBJ2-3; length: 16; D: TRBD2; size: many; V: TRBV28; CDR3: CASSLGTSGVTDTQYF; DNA: TGTGCCAGCAGTCTCGGGACTAGCGGTGTCACAGATACGCAGTATTTT
J: TRBJ1-2; length: 15; D: TRBD1; size: once; V: TRBV11-2; CDR3: CPDSYTGGSSPGYTF; DNA: TGTCCCGACAGCTATACAGGGGGCTCCTCCCCTGGCTACACCTTC
J: TRBJ2-5; length: 12; D: TRBD2; size: -; V: TRBV10-3; CDR3: CAFSGEGETQYF; DNA: TGTGCCTTCAGTGGGGAGGGGGAGACCCAGTACTTC
J: TRBJ1-2; length: 13; D: -; size: -; V: TRBV9; CDR3: CASSTTRGYGYTF; DNA: TGTGCCAGCAGCACTACGAGGGGGTACGGCTACACCTTC
J: TRBJ2-1; length: 16; D: TRBD2; size: many; V: TRBV7-3; CDR3: CASSPTSGKPYNEQFF; DNA: TGTGCCAGCAGCCCGACTAGCGGGAAACCCTACAATGAGCAGTTCTTC
J: TRBJ2-2; length: 17; D: -; size: -; V: TRBV10-3; CDR3: CAIIPSPPAQNTGELFF; DNA: TGTGCCATCATCCCGAGCCCTCCGGCTCAGAACACCGGGGAGCTGTTTTTT
J: TRBJ2-3; length: 16; D: -; size: -; V: TRBV11-2; CDR3: CASGRQAINPTDTQYF; DNA: TGTGCCAGCGGCCGACAAGCCATCAACCCCACCGATACGCAGTATTTT
J: TRBJ1-2; length: 13; D: -; size: -; V: TRBV11-2; CDR3: CTSSLGTNYGYTF; DNA: TGTACCAGCAGCTTAGGAACCAACTATGGCTACACGTTC
J: TRBJ2-5; length: 15; D: TRBD2; size: -; V: TRBV5-6; CDR3: CASSPGLAEQESQYF; DNA: TGTGCCAGCAGCCCGGGACTAGCCGAACAAGAGAGCCAGTACTTC
J: TRBJ1-2; length: 14; D: -; size: few; V: TRBV7-2; CDR3: CVSSSYQSGNGYTF; DNA: TGTGTCAGCAGCTCATACCAGTCGGGGAACGGCTACACCTTC
J: TRBJ2-1; length: 18; D: TRBD2; size: -; V: TRBV12-3/TRBV12-4; CDR3: CVSSSPSLAGGEGNEQFF; DNA: TGTGTCAGCAGTTCCCCCAGTCTCGCGGGAGGGGAGGGCAATGAGCAGTTCTTC
J: TRBJ2-1; length: 12; D: -; size: -; V: TRBV6-1; CDR3: CACRRSINEQLF; DNA: TGTGCCTGTAGGCGGTCGATCAATGAGCAGCTCTTC
J: TRBJ1-2; length: 12; D: -; size: -; V: TRBV20-1; CDR3: CSVVGTIYGYTF; DNA: TGCAGTGTTGTAGGAACTATCTATGGCTACACCTTC
J: TRBJ2-1; length: 11; D: TRBD2; size: -; V: TRBV6-5; CDR3: CARTDAGGQFF; DNA: TGTGCCAGAACCGATGCGGGGGGGCAATTCTTC
J: TRBJ2-7; length: 14; D: TRBD1; size: few; V: TRBV4-2; CDR3: CASSQGGLADEQYF; DNA: TGTGCCAGCAGTCAAGGGGGCTTGGCGGACGAGCAGTACTTC
J: TRBJ2-7; length: 15; D: -; size: -; V: TRBV4-3; CDR3: CVSSQEPGGGYERYF; DNA: TGCGTCAGCAGCCAAGAACCTGGCGGAGGATACGAGCGGTACTTC
J: TRBJ1-1; length: 15; D: -; size: many; V: TRBV5-4; CDR3: CASSFGGRTNTEAFF; DNA: TGTGCCAGCAGCTTTGGGGGACGGACGAACACTGAAGCTTTCTTT